What follows describes a single T cell receptor (beta chain). The data stem from a study of sequential checkpoint blockade in melanoma. TCRdb's table, derived via immunoSEQ multiplex PCR, lists solely in-frame clones and lacks some. The sample shows fewer than 14,000 clones, approximately 67% of them seen only once. Germline CDR1 reads LGHNA; CDR2 reads YNFKEQ. The length of the CDR3 is 15 residues. Trimming cost V 4 bases and J 0 bases; bases outside gene matches: 2. Treatment noted: randomized to nivolumab then ipilimumab (arm A) or the reverse (arm B). DNA-damaging chemotherapy had not been given to any patient beforehand. Live CD3+CD8+ CD19− CD56− cells were sorted from PBMCs.

V is TRBV4-2 and J is TRBJ1-5, with 8 bases that match TRBD1. The clonotype comes from a human donor with melanoma. The specimen comprised CD8+ T cells sorted from blood (inferred from file names), sampled from a patient given nivolumab and ipilimumab in sequence. CDR3 sequence: CASSRGQGSNQPQHF. The CDR3 DNA is TGTGCCAGCAGCCGTGGACAGGGTAGCAATCAGCCCCAGCATTTT.